A selection of T cell receptor beta chains follows, all from one sample in a study of cytomegalovirus exposure and HLA in healthy donors. Here immunoSEQ multiplex PCR was the method, and the copy in TCRdb shows in-frame clones only, minus some. Of 150,000 or so clones in the sample, roughly 85% were seen once. Specimen: PBMCs. Source of these receptors: a man younger than 35 in good health and CMV-seropositive. Both conserved end residues are part of each CDR3. A D gene is named only where the DNA matches it firmly. Size is stated for part of the rows, as once, few or many counts, or as a class when the clone is expanded.

TRBJ2-6,-,TRBV10-1,-,CASSPRLSGANVLTF,TGCGCCAGCAGTCCGAGGCTCTCTGGGGCCAACGTCCTGACTTTC
TRBJ1-2,-,TRBV5-4,-,CASSLVERSHYTF,TGTGCCAGCAGCTTGGTAGAGCGGAGCCACTACACCTTC
TRBJ2-5,-,TRBV11-2,TRBD2,CASSLSGGQETQYF,TGTGCCAGCAGCTTGTCGGGGGGGCAAGAGACCCAGTACTTC
TRBJ2-5,-,TRBV21-1,-,CASTGGGETQYF,TGTGCCAGCACAGGCGGGGGGGAGACCCAGTACTTC
TRBJ1-1,few,TRBV6-1,TRBD1,CASSGHGQGTEAFF,TGTGCCAGCAGTGGACACGGACAGGGGACTGAAGCTTTCTTT
TRBJ1-2,-,TRBV19,TRBD1,CASSIDRTGVYGYTF,TGTGCCAGTAGTATAGATCGGACAGGGGTTTATGGCTACACCTTC
TRBJ2-5,-,TRBV28,-,CASKVGSRYQETQYF,TGTGCCAGCAAAGTGGGCAGTCGGTACCAAGAGACCCAGTACTTC
TRBJ2-1,-,TRBV7-9,-,CASSSQQGNIYNEQFF,TGTGCCAGCAGCTCGCAACAGGGTAATATTTACAATGAGCAGTTCTTC
TRBJ2-1,-,TRBV7-7,-,CASSLGQPAYNEQFF,TGTGCTAGCAGCTTAGGACAGCCGGCATACAATGAGCAGTTCTTC
TRBJ1-2,few,TRBV9,-,CASYSYYGYTF,TGTGCCTCCTACAGTTACTATGGCTACACCTTC
TRBJ2-4,-,TRBV4-1,-,CASSQDEWGENIQYF,TGCGCCAGCAGCCAAGATGAGTGGGGGGAAAACATTCAGTACTTC
TRBJ2-3,-,TRBV5-1,TRBD1,CASRQTGDETKQYF,TGCGCCAGCAGACAAACAGGGGACGAAACGAAGCAGTATTTT
TRBJ2-1,-,TRBV19,TRBD2,CASSSGSSGSGGQFF,TGTGCCAGTAGTTCCGGGAGTAGCGGGAGCGGGGGGCAGTTCTTC
TRBJ2-1,-,TRBV15,-,CATSRDRGLVGGNEQFF,TGTGCCACCAGCAGAGATAGGGGGCTAGTGGGGGGCAATGAGCAGTTCTTC
TRBJ2-3,-,TRBV11-2,-,CASSLGPVDTQYF,TGTGCCAGCAGCTTAGGCCCGGTAGATACGCAGTATTTT